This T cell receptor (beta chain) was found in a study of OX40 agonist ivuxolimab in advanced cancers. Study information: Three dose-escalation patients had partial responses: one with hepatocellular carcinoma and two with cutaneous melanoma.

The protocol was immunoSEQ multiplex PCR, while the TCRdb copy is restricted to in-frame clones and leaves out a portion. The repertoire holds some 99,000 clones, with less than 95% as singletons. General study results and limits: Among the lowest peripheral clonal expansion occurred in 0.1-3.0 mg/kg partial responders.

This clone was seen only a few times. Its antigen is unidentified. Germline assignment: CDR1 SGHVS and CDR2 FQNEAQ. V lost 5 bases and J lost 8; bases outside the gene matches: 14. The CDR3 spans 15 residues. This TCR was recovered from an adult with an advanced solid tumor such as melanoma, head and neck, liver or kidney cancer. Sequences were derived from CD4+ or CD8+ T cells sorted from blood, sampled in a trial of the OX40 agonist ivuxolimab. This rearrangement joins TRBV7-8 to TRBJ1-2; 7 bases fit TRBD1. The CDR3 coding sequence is TGTGCCAGCAGCCCAGGACAGGTTCAGGATCGGGGCTACACCTTC. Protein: CASSPGQVQDRGYTF.